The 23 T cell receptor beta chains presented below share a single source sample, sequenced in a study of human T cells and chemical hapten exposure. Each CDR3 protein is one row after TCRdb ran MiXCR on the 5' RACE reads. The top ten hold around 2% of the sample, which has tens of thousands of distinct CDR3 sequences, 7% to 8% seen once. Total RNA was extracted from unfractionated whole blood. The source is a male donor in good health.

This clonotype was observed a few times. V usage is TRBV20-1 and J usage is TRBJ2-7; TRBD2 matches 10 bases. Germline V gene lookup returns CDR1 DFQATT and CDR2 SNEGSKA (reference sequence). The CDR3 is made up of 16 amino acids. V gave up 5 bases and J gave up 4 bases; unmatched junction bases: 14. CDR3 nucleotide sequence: TGCAGTGCTGCTGCCCTCTCTAGCGGGGGCCGGTACGAGCAGTACTTC. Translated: CSAAALSSGGRYEQYF.

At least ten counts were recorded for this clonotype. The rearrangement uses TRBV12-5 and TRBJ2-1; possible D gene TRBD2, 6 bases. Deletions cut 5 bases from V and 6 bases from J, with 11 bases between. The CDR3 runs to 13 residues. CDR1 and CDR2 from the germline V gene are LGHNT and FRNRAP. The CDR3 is CASGTEGVNEQFF. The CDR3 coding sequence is TGTGCTAGTGGTACGGAGGGTGTCAATGAGCAGTTCTTC.

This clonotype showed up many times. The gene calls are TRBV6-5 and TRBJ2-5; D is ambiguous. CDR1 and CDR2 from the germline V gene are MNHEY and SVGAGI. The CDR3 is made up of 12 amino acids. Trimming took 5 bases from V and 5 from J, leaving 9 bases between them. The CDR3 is CASSSRPETQYF. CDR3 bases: TGTGCCAGCAGTAGCCGTCCGGAGACCCAGTACTTC.

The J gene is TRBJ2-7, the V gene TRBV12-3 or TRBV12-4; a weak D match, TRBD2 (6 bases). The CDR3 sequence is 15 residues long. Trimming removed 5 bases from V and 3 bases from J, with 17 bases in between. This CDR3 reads CASSLWSSGNYEQYF. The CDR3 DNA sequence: TGTGCCAGCAGTCTCTGGAGTAGCGGAAACTACGAGCAGTACTTC.

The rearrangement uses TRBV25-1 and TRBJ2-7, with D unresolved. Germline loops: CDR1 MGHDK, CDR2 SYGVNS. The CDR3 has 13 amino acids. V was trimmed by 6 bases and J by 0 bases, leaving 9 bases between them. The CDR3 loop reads CASRADNSYEQYF. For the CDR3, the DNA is TGTGCCAGCAGGGCAGACAACTCCTACGAGCAGTACTTC.

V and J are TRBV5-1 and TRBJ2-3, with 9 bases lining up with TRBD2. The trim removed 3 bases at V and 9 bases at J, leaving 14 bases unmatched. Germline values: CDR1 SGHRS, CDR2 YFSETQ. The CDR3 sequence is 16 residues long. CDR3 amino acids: CASSSSSSGSPDTQYF. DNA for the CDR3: TGCGCCAGCAGCTCCTCCAGTAGCGGGAGCCCTGACACGCAGTATTTT.

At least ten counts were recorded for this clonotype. The CDR3 region is CASSGREEQPQHF. For the CDR3, the DNA is TGTGCCAGCAGTGGCAGGGAGGAGCAGCCCCAGCATTTT. The chain couples TRBV6-1 to TRBJ1-5, with D maybe TRBD1 (5 bases). This CDR3 is built from 13 residues. The germline gives CDR1 MNHNS, CDR2 SASEGT. V gave up 4 bases and J gave up 7 bases, with 11 bases separating them.

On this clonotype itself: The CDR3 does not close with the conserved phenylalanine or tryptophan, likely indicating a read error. CDR3 nucleotides: TGTGCCAGCAGTTCTATTGTAAGCACAGATACGCAGTATTTA. Residues: CASSSIVSTDTQYL. The chain joins TRBV12-3 or TRBV12-4 to TRBJ2-3; D remains ambiguous. Trimming shortened V by 4 bases and J by 0 bases, and 8 bases separated the two germline ends. The CDR3 runs to 14 residues.

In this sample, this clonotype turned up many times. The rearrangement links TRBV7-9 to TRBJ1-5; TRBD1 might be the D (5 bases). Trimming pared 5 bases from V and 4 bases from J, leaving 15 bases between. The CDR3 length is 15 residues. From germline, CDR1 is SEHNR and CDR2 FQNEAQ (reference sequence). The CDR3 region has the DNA TGTGCCAGCAGCGGGGACGGACGGAATAATCAGCCCCAGCATTTT. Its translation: CASSGDGRNNQPQHF.

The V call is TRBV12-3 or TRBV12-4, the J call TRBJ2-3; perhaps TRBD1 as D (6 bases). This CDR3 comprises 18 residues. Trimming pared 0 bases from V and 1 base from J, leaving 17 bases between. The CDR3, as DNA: TGTGCCAGCAGTTTAGCGATTGGGGGCCAAATCCGCACAGATACGCAGTATTTT. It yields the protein CASSLAIGGQIRTDTQYF.

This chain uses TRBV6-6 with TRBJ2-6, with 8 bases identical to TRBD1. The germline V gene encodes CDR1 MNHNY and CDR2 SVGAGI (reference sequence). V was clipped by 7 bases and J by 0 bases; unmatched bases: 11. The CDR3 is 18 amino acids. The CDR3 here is CASTEGRTGISGANVLTF. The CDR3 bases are TGTGCCAGCACCGAGGGGAGGACAGGGATCTCTGGGGCCAACGTCCTGACTTTC.

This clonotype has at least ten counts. In DNA, the CDR3 is TGTGCCACCAGCAGAGATCCGTCCTCCCCGAACACCGGGGAGCTGTTTTTT. This encodes CATSRDPSSPNTGELFF. The chain combines TRBV15 with TRBJ2-2; D call uncertain. From germline, CDR1 is LNHNV and CDR2 YYDKDF (reference sequence). The length of the CDR3 is 17 residues. Trimming pared 0 bases from V and 0 bases from J, leaving 11 bases between.

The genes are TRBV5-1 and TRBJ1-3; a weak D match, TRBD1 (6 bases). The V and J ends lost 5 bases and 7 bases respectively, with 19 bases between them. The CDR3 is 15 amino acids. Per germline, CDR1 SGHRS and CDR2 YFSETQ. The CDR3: CASSPGDTVANTIYF. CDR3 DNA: TGCGCCAGCAGTCCCGGGGACACCGTCGCCAACACCATATATTTT.

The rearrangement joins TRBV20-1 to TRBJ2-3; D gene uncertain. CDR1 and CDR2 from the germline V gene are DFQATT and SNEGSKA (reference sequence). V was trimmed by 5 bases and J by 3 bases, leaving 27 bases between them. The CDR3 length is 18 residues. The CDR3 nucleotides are TGCAGTGCTCACCCCATCATCCGACGGAGCCTTCAGACAGATACGCAGTATTTT. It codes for CSAHPIIRRSLQTDTQYF.

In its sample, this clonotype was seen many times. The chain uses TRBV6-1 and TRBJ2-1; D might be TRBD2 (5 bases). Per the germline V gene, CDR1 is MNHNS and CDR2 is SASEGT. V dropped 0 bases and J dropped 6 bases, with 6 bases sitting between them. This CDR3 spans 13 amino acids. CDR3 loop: CASSEAEVNEQFF. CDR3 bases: TGTGCCAGCAGTGAAGCGGAGGTCAATGAGCAGTTCTTC.

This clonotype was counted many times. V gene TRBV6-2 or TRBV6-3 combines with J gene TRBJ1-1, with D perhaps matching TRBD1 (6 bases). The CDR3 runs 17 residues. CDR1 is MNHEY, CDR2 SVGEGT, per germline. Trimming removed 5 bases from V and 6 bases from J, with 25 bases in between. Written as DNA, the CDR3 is TGTGCCAGCAGTCAACCCGAAAATACAGGGTTTGATGCTGAAGCTTTCTTT. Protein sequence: CASSQPENTGFDAEAFF.

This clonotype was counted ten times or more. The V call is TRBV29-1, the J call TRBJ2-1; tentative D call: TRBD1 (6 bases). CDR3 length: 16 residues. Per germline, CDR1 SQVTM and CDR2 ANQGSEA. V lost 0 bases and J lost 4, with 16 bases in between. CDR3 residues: CSVEDPPGTPYNEQFF. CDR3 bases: TGCAGCGTTGAAGATCCACCGGGGACACCTTACAATGAGCAGTTCTTC.

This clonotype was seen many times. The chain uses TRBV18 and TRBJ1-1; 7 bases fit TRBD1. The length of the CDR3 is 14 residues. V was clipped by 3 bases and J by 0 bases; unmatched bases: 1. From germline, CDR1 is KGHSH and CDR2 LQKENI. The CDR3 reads CASSPDRVNTEAFF. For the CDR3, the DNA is TGTGCCAGCTCACCCGACAGGGTGAACACTGAAGCTTTCTTT.

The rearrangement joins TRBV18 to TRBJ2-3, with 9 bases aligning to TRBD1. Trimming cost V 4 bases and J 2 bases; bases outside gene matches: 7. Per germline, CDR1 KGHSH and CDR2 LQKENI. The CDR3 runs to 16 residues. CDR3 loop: CASSQQGASFTDTQYF. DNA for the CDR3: TGTGCCAGCTCACAACAGGGGGCCTCCTTCACAGATACGCAGTATTTT.

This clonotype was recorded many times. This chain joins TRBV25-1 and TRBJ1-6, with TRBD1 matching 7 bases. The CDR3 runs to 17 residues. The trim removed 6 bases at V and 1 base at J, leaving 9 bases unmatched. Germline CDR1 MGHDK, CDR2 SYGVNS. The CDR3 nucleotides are TGTGCCAGCAGGGAGACAGGGAAGGAGTCCTATAATTCACCCCTCCACTTT. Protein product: CASRETGKESYNSPLHF.

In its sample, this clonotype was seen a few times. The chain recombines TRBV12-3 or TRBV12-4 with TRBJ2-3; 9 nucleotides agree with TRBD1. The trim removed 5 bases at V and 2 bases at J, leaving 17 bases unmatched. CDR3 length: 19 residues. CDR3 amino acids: CASSTPVGDREIFTDTQYF. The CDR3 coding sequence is TGTGCCAGCAGTACTCCGGTGGGGGACAGGGAGATCTTCACAGATACGCAGTATTTT.

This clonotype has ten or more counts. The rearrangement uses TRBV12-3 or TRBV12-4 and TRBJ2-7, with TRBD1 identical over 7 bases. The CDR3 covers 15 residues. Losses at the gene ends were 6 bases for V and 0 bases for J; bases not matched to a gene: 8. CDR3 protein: CASRVGGSGSYEQYF. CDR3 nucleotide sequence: TGTGCCAGCAGAGTAGGGGGCTCAGGCTCCTACGAGCAGTACTTC.

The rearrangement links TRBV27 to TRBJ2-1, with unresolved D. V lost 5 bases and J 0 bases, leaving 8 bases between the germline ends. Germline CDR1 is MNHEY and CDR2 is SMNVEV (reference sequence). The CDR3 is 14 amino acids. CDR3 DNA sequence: TGTGCCAGCAGTGAAGGCACCTCCTACAATGAGCAGTTCTTC. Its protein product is CASSEGTSYNEQFF.